These 13 T cell receptor beta chains came from one sample sequenced in a study of glioma-infiltrating T cells after dendritic cell vaccination. Profiling relied on immunoSEQ multiplex PCR, and the TCRdb table lists in-frame clones only, not all of them. Of roughly 100,000 clones listed, around 89% are singletons. Time point reported: after dendritic cell vaccination, including at tumor progression/relapse. Material: blood, obtained after dendritic cell vaccination. These receptors all stem from a human donor with glioblastoma.

The chain is built from TRBV21-1 and TRBJ2-4; the table names TRBD1, a call not compared with the DNA. TRBV21-1 is a listed pseudogene. This CDR3 is 18 amino acids long. The CDR3 coding sequence is TGTGCCAGCAGCCCCCGGGACAGGGGAGTCGAGCCCAAAAACATTCAGTACTTC. Its translation is CASSPRDRGVEPKNIQYF.

This chain links TRBV2 with TRBJ1-1, with D perhaps TRBD1 (6 bases). CDR3 size: 15 residues. Germline CDR1 reads SNHLY; CDR2 reads FYNNEI. V lost 6 bases to trimming and J lost 2 bases, with 16 bases between them. The CDR3 is CASSYNRASNTEAFF. In DNA, the CDR3 is TGTGCCAGCAGCTATAACAGGGCATCAAACACTGAAGCTTTCTTT.

The rearrangement joins TRBV6-5 to TRBJ2-7; 8 positions agree with TRBD1. V lost 2 bases and J lost 6; bases outside the gene matches: 6. CDR1 is MNHEY and CDR2 is SVGAGI in the germline V gene. The CDR3 sequence is 14 residues long. CDR3 protein: CASSYTPTGAEQYF. CDR3 in DNA: TGTGCCAGCAGTTACACCCCGACAGGGGCCGAGCAGTACTTC.

The chain carries TRBV18 and TRBJ1-1; 8 bases map to TRBD1. The germline V gene has CDR1 KGHSH and CDR2 LQKENI. The V segment lost 2 bases and the J segment 5 bases; nucleotides outside the gene matches: 7. The CDR3 runs 15 residues. The chain's CDR3 is CASSPGQGGKTEAFF. In nucleotides, the CDR3 is TGTGCCAGCTCACCAGGACAGGGCGGAAAAACTGAAGCTTTCTTT.

This chain joins TRBV2 and TRBJ2-1; D gene uncertain. Trimming removed 1 base from V and 2 bases from J, with 6 bases in between. Germline-derived CDR1 and CDR2 are SNHLY and FYNNEI. The CDR3 has 14 residues. CDR3 in amino acids: CASSEDPAYNEQFF. The CDR3 DNA sequence: TGTGCCAGCAGTGAAGATCCGGCCTACAATGAGCAGTTCTTC.

The chain links TRBV19 to TRBJ2-2; 8 bases agree with TRBD1. From germline, CDR1 is LNHDA and CDR2 SQIVND (reference sequence). The CDR3 runs to 16 residues. Trimming cost V 5 bases and J 0 bases; bases outside gene matches: 5. The CDR3 coding sequence is TGTGCCAGTAGTTCGGACAGGGTTTCGAACACCGGGGAGCTGTTTTTT. Translated: CASSSDRVSNTGELFF.

The genes are TRBV4-1 and TRBJ2-5, with D possibly matching TRBD2 (5 bases). The J call may be incorrect, as the DNA end agrees better with TRBJ2-7. Per the germline V gene, CDR1 is MGHRA and CDR2 is YSYEKL. This CDR3 is built from 15 residues. In DNA, the CDR3 is TGCGCCAGCAGCAGACTATTCAGCGAGACCTACGAGCAGTACTTC. Amino acids: CASSRLFSETYEQYF.

The chain employs TRBV7-9 and TRBJ2-7; D is perhaps TRBD2 (5 bases). The CDR3 runs to 14 residues. The V gene's germline CDR1 is SEHNR and CDR2 FQNEAQ (reference sequence). Trimming pared 6 bases from V and 0 bases from J, leaving 12 bases between. The CDR3 nucleotides read TGTGCCAGCAGTCGGGGAACTTCCTCCTACGAGCAGTACTTC. This sequence encodes CASSRGTSSYEQYF.

A few counts support this clone. One junction end disagrees with the germline gene, perhaps due to a read error. Additional DNA sequences in this sample encode the identical CDR3. The J gene is TRBJ1-6, the V gene TRBV7-8; D possibly corresponds to TRBD1 (6 bases). This CDR3 comprises 19 residues. Germline V gene sequence: CDR1 SGHVS, CDR2 FQNEAQ. The CDR3 sequence is CASSLTGYPSSSYNSPLHF. The CDR3 DNA reads as TGTGCCAGCAGCTTGACAGGCTACCCGTCGAGCTCCTATAATTCCCCCCTCCACTTT.

V usage is TRBV9 and J usage is TRBJ1-2, with 8 bases matching TRBD1. The germline gives CDR1 SGDLS, CDR2 YYNGEE. The CDR3 is 14 residues long. V lost 2 bases, J lost 5 bases, and 5 bases stayed unmatched. In DNA form, the CDR3 reads TGTGCCAGCAGCGTTACGACAGGGGAATATGGCTACACCTTC. Translation: CASSVTTGEYGYTF.

This chain joins TRBV9 and TRBJ2-7; 8 bases agree with TRBD2. This CDR3 spans 14 amino acids. V was clipped by 4 bases and J by 7 bases; unmatched bases: 10. The germline CDR1 and CDR2 sequences are SGDLS and YYNGEE. The CDR3 loop reads CASSPVKERGEQYF. The CDR3 coding sequence is TGTGCCAGCAGCCCGGTAAAAGAGCGGGGGGAGCAGTACTTC.

The rearrangement links TRBV7-8 to TRBJ1-1, with D unclear. Trimming pared 7 bases from V and 1 base from J, leaving 13 bases between. Per germline, CDR1 SGHVS and CDR2 FQNEAQ. The CDR3 extends over 14 amino acids. CDR3 loop: CASTPTEQNTEAFF. The CDR3 DNA reads TGTGCCAGCACCCCCACCGAACAGAACACTGAAGCTTTCTTT.

V and J are TRBV5-1 and TRBJ1-1, with D hard to call. This CDR3 spans 18 amino acids. The V end lost 4 bases, the J end lost 1 base, and 23 bases lay between the germline ends. Per the germline V gene, CDR1 is SGHRS and CDR2 is YFSETQ. Written as DNA, the CDR3 is TGCGCCAGCAGCGCGTCGTCCGGTTCATTTTTCGGGAACACTGAAGCTTTCTTT. Its protein product is CASSASSGSFFGNTEAFF.